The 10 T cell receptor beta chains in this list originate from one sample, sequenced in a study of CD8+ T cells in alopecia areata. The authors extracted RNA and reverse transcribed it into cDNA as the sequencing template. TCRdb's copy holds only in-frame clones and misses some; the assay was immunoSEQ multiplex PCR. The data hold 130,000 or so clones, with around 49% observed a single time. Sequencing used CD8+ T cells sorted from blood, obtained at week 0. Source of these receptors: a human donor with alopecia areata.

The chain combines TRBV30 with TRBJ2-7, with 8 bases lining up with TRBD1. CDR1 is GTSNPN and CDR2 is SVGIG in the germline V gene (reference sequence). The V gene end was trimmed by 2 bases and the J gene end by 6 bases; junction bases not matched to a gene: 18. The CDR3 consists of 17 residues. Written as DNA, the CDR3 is TGTGCCTGGAGTCCGGGCCCGGGACAGGCTCTGGGGTCCGAGCAGTACTTC. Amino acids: CAWSPGPGQALGSEQYF.

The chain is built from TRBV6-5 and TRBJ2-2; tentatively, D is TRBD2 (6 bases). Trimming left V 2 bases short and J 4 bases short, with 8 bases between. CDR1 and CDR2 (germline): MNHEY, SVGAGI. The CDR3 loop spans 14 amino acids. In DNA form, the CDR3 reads TGTGCCAGCAGTTACGGAGGGCTCACCGGGGAGCTGTTTTTT. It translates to CASSYGGLTGELFF.

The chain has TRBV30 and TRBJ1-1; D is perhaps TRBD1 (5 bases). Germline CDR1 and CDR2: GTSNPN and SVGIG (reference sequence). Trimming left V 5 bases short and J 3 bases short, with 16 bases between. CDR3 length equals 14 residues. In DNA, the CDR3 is TGTGCCTGGGGAGGGGACGGTTTATACACTGAAGCTTTCTTT. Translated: CAWGGDGLYTEAFF.

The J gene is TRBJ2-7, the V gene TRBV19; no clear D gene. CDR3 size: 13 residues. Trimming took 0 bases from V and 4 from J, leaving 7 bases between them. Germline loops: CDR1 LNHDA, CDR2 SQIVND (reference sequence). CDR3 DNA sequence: TGTGCCAGTAGTATAGATCCCGCTTACGAGCAGTACTTC. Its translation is CASSIDPAYEQYF.

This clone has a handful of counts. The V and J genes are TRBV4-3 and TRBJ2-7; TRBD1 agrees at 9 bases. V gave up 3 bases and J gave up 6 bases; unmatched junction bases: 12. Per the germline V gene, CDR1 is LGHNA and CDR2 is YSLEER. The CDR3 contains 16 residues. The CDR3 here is CASSHWPGTGIIEQYF. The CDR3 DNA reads TGCGCCAGCAGCCATTGGCCCGGGACAGGGATAATCGAGCAGTACTTC.

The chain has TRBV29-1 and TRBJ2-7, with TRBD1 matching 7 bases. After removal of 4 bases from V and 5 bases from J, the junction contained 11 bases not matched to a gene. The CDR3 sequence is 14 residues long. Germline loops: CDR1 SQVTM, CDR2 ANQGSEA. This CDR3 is CSVVGDSGGDEQYF. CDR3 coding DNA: TGCAGCGTTGTTGGGGACAGCGGTGGCGACGAGCAGTACTTC.

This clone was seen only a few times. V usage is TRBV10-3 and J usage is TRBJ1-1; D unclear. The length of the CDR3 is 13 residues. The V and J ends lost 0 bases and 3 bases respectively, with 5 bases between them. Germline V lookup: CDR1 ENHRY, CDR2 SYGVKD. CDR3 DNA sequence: TGTGCCATCAGTGAGTCGGTTCACACTGAAGCTTTCTTT. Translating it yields CAISESVHTEAFF.

The CDR3 DNA reads as TGTGCCAGCAGCTTAACAGGGACCTCGACTAATGAAAAACTGTTTTTT. This gives the protein CASSLTGTSTNEKLFF. The rearrangement links TRBV5-6 to TRBJ1-4, with D possibly TRBD1 on 6 matching bases. Germline V gene lookup returns CDR1 SGHDT and CDR2 YYEEEE. V shed 2 bases and J shed 2 bases, with 13 bases lying between them. The length of the CDR3 is 16 residues.

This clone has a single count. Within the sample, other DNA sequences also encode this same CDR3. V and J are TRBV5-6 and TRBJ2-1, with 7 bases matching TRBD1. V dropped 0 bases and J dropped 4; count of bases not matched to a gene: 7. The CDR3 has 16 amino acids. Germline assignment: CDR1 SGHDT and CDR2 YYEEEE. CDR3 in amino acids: CASSLASGGAYNEQFF. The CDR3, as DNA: TGTGCCAGCAGCTTGGCCTCAGGGGGAGCTTACAATGAGCAGTTCTTC.

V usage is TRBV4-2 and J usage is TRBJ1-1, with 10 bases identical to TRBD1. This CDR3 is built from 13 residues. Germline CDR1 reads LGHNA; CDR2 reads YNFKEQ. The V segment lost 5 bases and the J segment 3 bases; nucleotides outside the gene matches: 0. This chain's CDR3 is CASSGQGDTEAFF. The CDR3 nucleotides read TGTGCCAGCAGCGGACAGGGGGACACTGAAGCTTTCTTT.